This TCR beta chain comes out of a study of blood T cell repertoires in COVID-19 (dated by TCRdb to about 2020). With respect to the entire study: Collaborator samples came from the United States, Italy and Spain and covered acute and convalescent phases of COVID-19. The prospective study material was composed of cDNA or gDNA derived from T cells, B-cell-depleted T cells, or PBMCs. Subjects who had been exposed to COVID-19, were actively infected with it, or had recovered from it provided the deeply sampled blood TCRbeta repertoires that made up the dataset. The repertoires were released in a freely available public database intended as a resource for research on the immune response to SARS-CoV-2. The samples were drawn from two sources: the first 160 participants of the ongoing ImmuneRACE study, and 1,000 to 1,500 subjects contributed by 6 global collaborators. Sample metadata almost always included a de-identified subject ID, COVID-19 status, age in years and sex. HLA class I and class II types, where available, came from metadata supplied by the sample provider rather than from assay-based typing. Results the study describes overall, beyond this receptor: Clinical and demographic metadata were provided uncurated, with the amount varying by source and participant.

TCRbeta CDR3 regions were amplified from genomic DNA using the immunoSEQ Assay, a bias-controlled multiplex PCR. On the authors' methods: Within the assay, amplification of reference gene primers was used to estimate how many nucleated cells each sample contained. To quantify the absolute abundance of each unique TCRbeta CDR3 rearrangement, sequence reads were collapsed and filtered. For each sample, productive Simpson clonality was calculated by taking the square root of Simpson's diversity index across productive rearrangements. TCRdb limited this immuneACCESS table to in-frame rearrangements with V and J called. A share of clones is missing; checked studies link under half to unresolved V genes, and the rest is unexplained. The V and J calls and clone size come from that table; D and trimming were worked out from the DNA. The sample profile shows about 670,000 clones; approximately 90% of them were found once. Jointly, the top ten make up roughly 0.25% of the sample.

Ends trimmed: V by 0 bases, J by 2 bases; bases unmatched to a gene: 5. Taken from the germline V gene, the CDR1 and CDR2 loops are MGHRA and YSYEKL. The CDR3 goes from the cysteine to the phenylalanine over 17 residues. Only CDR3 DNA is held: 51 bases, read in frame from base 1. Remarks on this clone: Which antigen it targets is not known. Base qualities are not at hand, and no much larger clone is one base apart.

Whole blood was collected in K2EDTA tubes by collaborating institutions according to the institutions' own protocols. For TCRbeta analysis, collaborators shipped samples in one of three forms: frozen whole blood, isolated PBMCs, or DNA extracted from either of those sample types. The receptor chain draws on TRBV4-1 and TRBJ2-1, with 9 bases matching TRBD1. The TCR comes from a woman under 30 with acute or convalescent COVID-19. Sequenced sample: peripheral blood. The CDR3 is CASSQEGQGFAYNEQFF. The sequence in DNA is TGCGCCAGCAGCCAAGAAGGACAGGGGTTCGCCTACAATGAGCAGTTCTTC.